These 16 T cell receptor beta chains originate from one sample sequenced in a study of PD-1 blockade in classical Hodgkin lymphoma. Profiled with immunoSEQ multiplex PCR; TCRdb holds only in-frame clones, not every one. The repertoire holds 20,000 to 30,000 clones, with about 88% as singletons. Time point described: cycle 4 day 1 (C4D1), after 6 weeks of nivolumab. Each patient experienced a relapse that followed autologous stem cell transplantation, and brentuximab vedotin exposure varied. The sample consisted of peripheral blood mononuclear cells (PBMCs), taken before the fourth cycle of nivolumab. These receptors came from a human donor with classical Hodgkin lymphoma.

This clone occurred once. The rearrangement links TRBV7-9 to TRBJ2-3; no definite D call. The CDR3 is 14 amino acids. V was pared by 3 bases and J by 0 bases, with 7 bases between. Germline V gives CDR1 SEHNR, CDR2 FQNEAQ (reference sequence). In nucleotides, the CDR3 is TGTGCCAGCAGCTTGGGATTTAGCACAGATACGCAGTATTTT. Protein product: CASSLGFSTDTQYF.

This chain connects TRBV4-3 to TRBJ2-5, with 9 bases matching TRBD1. The germline V gene has CDR1 LGHNA and CDR2 YSLEER. Losses at the gene ends were 1 base for V and 3 bases for J; bases not matched to a gene: 3. The CDR3 is made up of 15 amino acids. The CDR3 loop is CASSQARTGEETQYF. CDR3 sequence (DNA): TGCGCCAGCAGCCAAGCGAGGACAGGGGAAGAGACCCAGTACTTC.

A few counts support this clone. This chain joins TRBV27 and TRBJ2-1; 8 bases map to TRBD2. The CDR3 is made up of 16 amino acids. Germline V gene sequence: CDR1 MNHEY, CDR2 SMNVEV (reference sequence). V was clipped by 2 bases and J by 3 bases; unmatched bases: 6. The CDR3 DNA is TGTGCCAGCAGTTTAAAAGCGGGGGTTATCTACAATGAGCAGTTCTTC. Amino acids: CASSLKAGVIYNEQFF.

This chain links TRBV7-9 with TRBJ2-1; D is possibly TRBD2 (5 bases). V was shortened by 3 bases and J by 9 bases, with 9 bases between the two germline ends. The germline CDR1 and CDR2 sequences are SEHNR and FQNEAQ (reference sequence). The CDR3 consists of 12 residues. The CDR3 sequence: CASSFGEGEQFF. CDR3 DNA sequence: TGTGCCAGCAGCTTCGGGGAAGGTGAGCAGTTCTTC.

This clone was seen a few times. The V gene is TRBV27, the J gene TRBJ2-7, with a possible D match to TRBD1 (6 bases). Trimming took 6 bases from V and 2 from J, leaving 11 bases between them. The CDR3 covers 13 residues. Germline V gene sequence: CDR1 MNHEY, CDR2 SMNVEV (reference sequence). CDR3 coding DNA: TGTGCCAGCAGCCCCTGGACAGCCTACGAGCAGTACTTC. Translation gives CASSPWTAYEQYF.

This sequence joins TRBV28 and TRBJ1-1; D unclear. The CDR3 contains 13 residues. Trimming pared 7 bases from V and 3 bases from J, leaving 12 bases between. The germline V gene encodes CDR1 MDHEN and CDR2 SYDVKM. The DNA for the CDR3 is TGTGCCAGCAAAGGAGGTGCCGACACTGAAGCTTTCTTT. Its translation: CASKGGADTEAFF.

The V and J genes are TRBV9 and TRBJ2-7; possibly TRBD1 for D (8 bases). V lost 2 bases and J 1 base, leaving 13 bases between the germline ends. Germline CDR1 reads SGDLS; CDR2 reads YYNGEE. The CDR3 runs 15 residues. The CDR3 region is CASSVTGGGSYEQYF. DNA for the CDR3: TGTGCCAGCAGCGTTACAGGGGGAGGGTCCTACGAGCAGTACTTC. The variable domain in full, with the rest retrieved from reference TRBV9 and TRBJ2-7, is DSGVTQTPKHLITATGQRVTLRCSPRSGDLSVYWYQQSLDQGLQFLIQYYNGEERAKGNILERFSAQQFPDLHSELNLSSLELGDSALYFCASSVTGGGSYEQYFGPGTRLTVT.

This clone was counted a few times. This chain connects TRBV5-4 to TRBJ1-1; no clear D. The V gene lost 0 bases and the J gene lost 5 bases, with 8 bases spanning the gap. The CDR3 is 13 amino acids. The germline V gene encodes CDR1 SGHNT and CDR2 YYREEE (reference sequence). The CDR3 sequence is CASSLGDYTEAFF. The CDR3 DNA is TGTGCCAGCAGCTTGGGGGATTATACTGAAGCTTTCTTT. Using reference TRBV5-4 and TRBJ1-1 for the parts outside the CDR3, the full variable domain is ETGVTQSPTHLIKTRGQQVTLRCSSQSGHNTVSWYQQALGQGPQFIFQYYREEENGRGNFPPRFSGLQFPNYSSELNVNALELDDSALYLCASSLGDYTEAFFGQGTRLTVV.

The rearrangement links TRBV18 to TRBJ2-1; 9 nucleotides align to TRBD2. This CDR3 is 18 amino acids long. Losses at the gene ends were 4 bases for V and 8 bases for J; bases not matched to a gene: 18. CDR1 is KGHSH, CDR2 LQKENI, per germline. CDR3 in amino acids: CASSLSPGLAGRMDEQFF. The CDR3 DNA sequence: TGTGCCAGCTCACTTTCCCCGGGGCTAGCGGGACGAATGGATGAGCAGTTCTTC.

This clone was detected only a few times. The V gene is TRBV19, the J gene TRBJ1-5; possible D gene TRBD1, 5 bases. Trimming took off 3 bases at V and 8 bases at J, with 14 bases between the two ends. Germline values: CDR1 LNHDA, CDR2 SQIVND (reference sequence). This CDR3 spans 14 amino acids. The CDR3 region has the DNA TGTGCCAGTAGTATCAATCAGGGTGGAAAGCCCCAGCATTTT. Translated: CASSINQGGKPQHF.

The rearrangement uses TRBV14 and TRBJ2-1, with D tentatively TRBD1 (6 bases). Looked up from germline, CDR1 is SGHDN and CDR2 is FVKESK. V lost 0 bases to trimming and J lost 10 bases, with 10 bases between them. The CDR3 has 13 amino acids. The CDR3 DNA reads as TGTGCCAGCAGCCAAGATCTCGGGACAGAGCAGTTCTTC. Its protein is CASSQDLGTEQFF.

The rearrangement joins TRBV15 to TRBJ1-2, with 10 nucleotides matching TRBD1. Losses at the gene ends were 2 bases for V and 4 bases for J; bases not matched to a gene: 7. This CDR3 is built from 16 residues. Looked up from germline, CDR1 is LNHNV and CDR2 is YYDKDF (reference sequence). For the CDR3, the DNA is TGTGCCACCAGCAGATTCGGACAGGGGGGGCCCTATGGCTACACCTTC. Protein product: CATSRFGQGGPYGYTF.

This clone has just a few counts. In nucleotides, the CDR3 is TGCGCCAGCAGCTTGGGGGCCTTAGGTGAGCAGTTCTTC. Protein product: CASSLGALGEQFF. This chain connects TRBV5-1 to TRBJ2-1; D not certain. V lost 0 bases to trimming and J lost 9 bases, with 10 bases between them. Germline values: CDR1 SGHRS, CDR2 YFSETQ. CDR3 length: 13 amino acids.

V and J are TRBV6-5 and TRBJ2-1, with TRBD2 matching 9 bases. This CDR3 spans 15 amino acids. Trimming removed 6 bases from V and 7 bases from J; junction bases left unmatched: 10. Germline V gene sequence: CDR1 MNHEY, CDR2 SVGAGI. The CDR3 loop is CASRPTAGGNNEQFF. The CDR3 DNA sequence: TGTGCCAGCAGGCCTACCGCGGGGGGGAATAATGAGCAGTTCTTC.

In its sample, this clone was seen once. V is TRBV6-9 and J is TRBJ2-7, with 10 bases lining up with TRBD1. Per germline, CDR1 MNHGY and CDR2 SVAAGI. Trimming cost V 4 bases and J 1 base; bases outside gene matches: 4. The CDR3 runs to 15 residues. The CDR3 DNA sequence: TGTGCCAGCAGTTTGGGACAGGGGAATTCCTACGAGCAGTACTTC. This codes for CASSLGQGNSYEQYF.

This clone has a handful of counts. The V gene is TRBV9, the J gene TRBJ2-1, with D unclear. Trimming stripped 3 bases from V and 7 bases from J, with 8 bases between. CDR1 SGDLS and CDR2 YYNGEE come from the germline V gene. CDR3 length: 12 residues. The CDR3 here is CASSAEGNEQFF. The CDR3 DNA is TGTGCCAGCAGCGCCGAAGGGAATGAGCAGTTCTTC. The full variable domain, its missing parts supplied by reference TRBV9 and TRBJ2-1, is DSGVTQTPKHLITATGQRVTLRCSPRSGDLSVYWYQQSLDQGLQFLIQYYNGEERAKGNILERFSAQQFPDLHSELNLSSLELGDSALYFCASSAEGNEQFFGPGTRLTVL.